These 32 T cell receptor beta chains came from one sample sequenced in a study of blood T cell repertoires in COVID-19. Libraries were prepared by immunoSEQ multiplex PCR; TCRdb keeps only in-frame clonotypes and omits some of them. The sample has about 95,000 clones, around nine tenths seen once. What was sequenced was peripheral blood. The receptor set was obtained from a man aged 55 to 70 with COVID-19, enrolled during active disease.

The chain carries TRBV5-6 and TRBJ2-3, with 12 bases aligning to TRBD2. CDR1 and CDR2 (germline): SGHDT, YYEEEE. The V and J ends lost 3 bases and 6 bases, in that order; junction bases with no gene match: 17. The CDR3 covers 19 residues. CDR3 coding DNA: TGTGCCAGCAGCTCCATCCAATCGACTAGCGGGAGTATCGTGGATACGCAGTATTTT. Protein: CASSSIQSTSGSIVDTQYF.

V gene TRBV28 combines with J gene TRBJ1-5, with D perhaps matching TRBD1 (5 bases). Trimming removed 7 bases at V and 2 bases at J, with 21 bases between. Germline CDR1 MDHEN, CDR2 SYDVKM. The CDR3 runs to 17 residues. The CDR3 bases are TGTGCCAGCACCCCGGGAGGCTTGGGGGAAGGCAATCAGCCCCAGCATTTT. Amino acid sequence: CASTPGGLGEGNQPQHF.

The genes are TRBV28 and TRBJ2-1, with unresolved D. Looked up from germline, CDR1 is MDHEN and CDR2 is SYDVKM. This CDR3 is built from 11 residues. The ends were cut back, 2 bases at V and 13 bases at J, with 9 bases in the middle. CDR3 bases: TGTGCCAGCAGTTTACTAGATCTTCAGTTCTTC. Protein: CASSLLDLQFF.

The chain joins TRBV5-1 to TRBJ2-7; D uncertain. Germline lookup yields CDR1 SGHRS and CDR2 YFSETQ. The CDR3 has 13 residues. V lost 4 bases and J lost 2, with 10 bases in between. The CDR3: CASSRTQTYEQYF. The CDR3 region has the DNA TGCGCCAGCAGCCGCACACAGACCTACGAGCAGTACTTC.

This clone appeared a few times. V usage is TRBV6-5 and J usage is TRBJ1-2, with D possibly matching TRBD1 (5 bases). CDR3 length: 13 amino acids. CDR1 and CDR2 (germline): MNHEY, SVGAGI. The V and J ends lost 7 bases and 5 bases respectively, with 14 bases between them. DNA for the CDR3: TGTGCCAGCAAGAGGACGCAGGGTTATGGCTACACCTTC. Its protein product is CASKRTQGYGYTF.

The chain carries TRBV12-5 and TRBJ2-1; 10 bases map to TRBD2. Germline V CDR1 and CDR2: LGHNT, FRNRAP. The CDR3 extends over 15 amino acids. V lost 1 base, J lost 8 bases, and 5 bases stayed unmatched. The CDR3: CASGLEGLAGDEQFF. The CDR3 nucleotides are TGTGCTAGTGGTTTGGAGGGGCTAGCGGGAGATGAGCAGTTCTTC.

The chain links TRBV16 to TRBJ2-3, with 11 bases matching TRBD2. Per germline, CDR1 KGHSY and CDR2 FQNENV. This CDR3 has 17 residues. Trimming took 4 bases from V and 0 from J; bases not matched to a gene: 6. The CDR3 nucleotides are TGTGCCAGCAGCCCTCGTCGGACTAGCGGGAGCACAGATACGCAGTATTTT. Amino acid sequence: CASSPRRTSGSTDTQYF.

The rearrangement links TRBV18 to TRBJ1-2; perhaps TRBD1 as D (6 bases). The germline V gene has CDR1 KGHSH and CDR2 LQKENI. CDR3 length: 15 residues. V lost 2 bases to trimming and J lost 2 bases, with 12 bases between them. CDR3 protein: CASSPDFQGNYGYTF. Here the CDR3 DNA reads TGTGCCAGCTCACCAGACTTTCAGGGGAACTATGGCTACACCTTC.

The chain carries TRBV6-6 and TRBJ2-1; possible D gene TRBD2, 5 bases. This CDR3 is 12 amino acids long. The germline V gene encodes CDR1 MNHNY and CDR2 SVGAGI (reference sequence). V lost 3 bases to trimming and J lost 7 bases, with 7 bases between them. For the CDR3, the DNA is TGTGCCAGCAGTTATACGGGAAATGAGCAGTTCTTC. As protein: CASSYTGNEQFF.

The chain uses TRBV7-2 and TRBJ1-2; D is undetermined. The V and J ends lost 4 bases and 1 base respectively, with 7 bases between them. CDR3 size: 13 residues. Germline CDR1 SGHTA, CDR2 FQGNSA. The CDR3 is CASSSAVNYGYTF. Here the CDR3 DNA reads TGTGCCAGCAGCTCGGCGGTTAACTATGGCTACACCTTC.

There are a few counts of this clone. CDR3 sequence reads: CASSSMGQTGEQYF. For the CDR3, the DNA is TGTGCCAGCAGCTCTATGGGACAGACGGGTGAGCAGTACTTC. This chain connects TRBV11-2 to TRBJ2-7; 7 nucleotides line up with TRBD1. From germline, CDR1 is SGHAT and CDR2 FQNNGV. The CDR3 covers 14 residues. J gave up 7 bases and V 4 bases, and 10 bases lay outside the gene matches. Full variable domain (outside the CDR3, taken from reference TRBV11-2 and TRBJ2-7): EAGVAQSPRYKIIEKRQSVAFWCNPISGHATLYWYQQILGQGPKLLIQFQNNGVVDDSQLPKDRFSAERLKGVDSTLKIQPAKLEDSAVYLCASSSMGQTGEQYFGPGTRLTVT.

The chain recombines TRBV5-4 with TRBJ1-2, with 10 bases matching TRBD1. V was clipped by 3 bases and J by 3 bases; unmatched bases: 5. From germline, CDR1 is SGHNT and CDR2 YYREEE (reference sequence). The CDR3 loop spans 15 amino acids. The CDR3 loop reads CASSSVTGGDYGYTF. The CDR3 nucleotides read TGTGCCAGCAGCTCGGTGACAGGGGGCGACTATGGCTACACCTTC.

V and J are TRBV3-1 (or the pseudogene TRBV3-2) and TRBJ1-5; 8 bases fit TRBD1. CDR1 is LGHDT and CDR2 is YNNKEL in the germline V gene (reference sequence). Trimming at V came to 3 bases and at J to 6 bases, leaving 4 bases not matched to a gene. This CDR3 contains 14 residues. DNA for the CDR3: TGTGCCAGCAGCCATGGGACAGGAGGTCAGCCCCAGCATTTT. It yields the protein CASSHGTGGQPQHF.

The chain combines TRBV10-3 with TRBJ1-1, with D possibly matching TRBD1 (6 bases). Germline lookup yields CDR1 ENHRY and CDR2 SYGVKD. The CDR3 sequence is 19 residues long. V dropped 7 bases and J dropped 0 bases, with 27 bases sitting between them. The CDR3 reads CAITPTQGGHSTVNTEAFF. DNA for the CDR3: TGTGCCATCACACCGACTCAAGGGGGACACTCAACCGTGAACACTGAAGCTTTCTTT.

This clone has just one count. The V call is TRBV14, the J call TRBJ2-1; 14 positions match TRBD2. Germline V gene sequence: CDR1 SGHDN, CDR2 FVKESK. The length of the CDR3 is 16 residues. Trimming at V came to 0 bases and at J to 9 bases, leaving 4 bases not matched to a gene. The CDR3, as DNA: TGTGCCAGCAGCCAAGAGGGACTAGCGGGAGACGGTGAGCAGTTCTTC. Its protein is CASSQEGLAGDGEQFF.

The chain is built from TRBV12-3 or TRBV12-4 and TRBJ1-1, with D unresolved. Trimming shortened V by 6 bases and J by 3 bases, and 11 bases separated the two germline ends. The CDR3 covers 13 residues. The CDR3 spells CASSPRGDTEAFF. CDR3 DNA: TGTGCCAGCAGCCCCCGGGGAGACACTGAAGCTTTCTTT.

The chain recombines TRBV2 with TRBJ2-3; 8 bases are shared with TRBD2. This CDR3 has 15 residues. J was trimmed by 4 bases and V by 4 bases; bases with no gene match: 7. The germline CDR1 and CDR2 sequences are SNHLY and FYNNEI. CDR3 protein: CASSAERELADTQYF. CDR3 nucleotide sequence: TGTGCCAGCAGTGCAGAGCGGGAGTTGGCAGATACGCAGTATTTT. Full variable domain (rest looked up from reference TRBV2 and TRBJ2-3): EPEVTQTPSHQVTQMGQEVILRCVPISNHLYFYWYRQILGQKVEFLVSFYNNEISEKSEIFDDQFSVERPDGSNFTLKIRSTKLEDSAMYFCASSAERELADTQYFGPGTRLTVL.

The chain carries TRBV6-5 and TRBJ2-7; D perhaps matches TRBD1 (5 bases). Trimming cost V 0 bases and J 6 bases, with 18 bases left between them. This CDR3 spans 16 amino acids. Per the germline V gene, CDR1 is MNHEY and CDR2 is SVGAGI. CDR3 sequence: CASSYSRQGPRGEQYF. DNA for the CDR3: TGTGCCAGCAGTTACTCGAGGCAGGGCCCCCGCGGCGAGCAGTACTTC.

V usage is TRBV4-2 and J usage is TRBJ1-2, with 7 bases that match TRBD1. The CDR3 sequence is 14 residues long. Trimming removed 1 base from V and 7 bases from J; junction bases left unmatched: 6. Germline V CDR1 and CDR2: LGHNA, YNFKEQ. CDR3 DNA: TGTGCCAGCAGCCAAGGGGGCCAGGGGGTTGGCTACACCTTC. This sequence encodes CASSQGGQGVGYTF.

This clone came up a few times. V and J are TRBV6-1 and TRBJ1-2; 8 bases map to TRBD1. This CDR3 is built from 15 residues. In germline, CDR1 is MNHNS, CDR2 SASEGT. The V and J ends lost 6 bases and 8 bases, in that order; junction bases with no gene match: 14. CDR3: CASSHGTGEGRGYTF. The DNA for the CDR3 is TGTGCCAGCAGCCATGGGACAGGAGAAGGGAGGGGCTACACCTTC.

The gene calls are TRBV5-4 and TRBJ1-4; D uncertain. The germline V and J ends were trimmed by 0 bases and 0 bases, with 9 bases remaining between them. Germline V gene data show CDR1 as SGHNT and CDR2 as YYREEE (reference sequence). The CDR3 has 16 amino acids. CDR3 in amino acids: CASSLEGGATNEKLFF. In DNA form, the CDR3 reads TGTGCCAGCAGCTTGGAAGGCGGTGCAACTAATGAAAAACTGTTTTTT.

The chain couples TRBV5-1 to TRBJ2-3; TRBD2 is a possible D gene (6 bases). The germline CDR1 and CDR2 sequences are SGHRS and YFSETQ. The CDR3 extends over 17 amino acids. V lost 6 bases to trimming and J lost 0 bases, with 20 bases between them. This CDR3 is CASTSGSGVPSTDTQYF. The CDR3 DNA reads TGCGCCAGCACGAGCGGGTCAGGAGTTCCTAGCACAGATACGCAGTATTTT.

In this sample, this clone turned up once. The chain uses TRBV28 and TRBJ1-4, with D perhaps TRBD1 (5 bases). V gave up 6 bases and J gave up 8 bases, with 16 bases separating them. Germline assignment: CDR1 MDHEN and CDR2 SYDVKM. The CDR3 runs to 14 residues. CDR3 bases: TGTGCCAGCAGCCAGGGACTCGAGGAAGAAAAACTGTTTTTT. Translating it yields CASSQGLEEEKLFF. Supplemented by reference TRBV28 and TRBJ1-4, the full variable domain reads DVKVTQSSRYLVKRTGEKVFLECVQDMDHENMFWYRQDPGLGLRLIYFSYDVKMKEKGDIPEGYSVSREKKERFSLILESASTNQTSMYLCASSQGLEEEKLFFGSGTQLSVL.

The rearrangement links TRBV29-1 to TRBJ2-6, with D uncertain. Trimming left V 0 bases short and J 4 bases short, with 4 bases between. This CDR3 region has 13 residues. CDR1 and CDR2 from the germline V gene are SQVTM and ANQGSEA. The chain's CDR3 is CSVEDQGANVLTF. The CDR3 nucleotides are TGCAGCGTTGAAGATCAAGGGGCCAACGTCCTGACTTTC. Full variable domain (rest looked up from reference TRBV29-1 and TRBJ2-6): SAVISQKPSRDICQRGTSLTIQCQVDSQVTMMFWYRQQPGQSLTLIATANQGSEATYESGFVIDKFPISRPNLTFSTLTVSNMSPEDSSIYLCSVEDQGANVLTFGAGSRLTVL.

CDR3 protein: CASSLVVRGPSTGNTIYF. As DNA, the CDR3 is TGTGCCAGCAGCTTAGTGGTTAGGGGGCCTTCCACTGGAAACACCATATATTTT. This chain uses TRBV7-8 with TRBJ1-3; 7 bases fit TRBD1. Unmatched junction bases numbered 11, after V lost 1 base and J lost 2 bases. This CDR3 has 18 amino acids. CDR1 is SGHVS, CDR2 FQNEAQ, per germline.

V and J are TRBV19 and TRBJ1-6; no clear D. The CDR3 covers 16 residues. From germline, CDR1 is LNHDA and CDR2 SQIVND (reference sequence). V was pared by 5 bases and J by 0 bases, with 11 bases between. The CDR3, as DNA: TGTGCCAGTAGTCCCGGTCGGAGCTCCTATAATTCACCCCTCCACTTT. It encodes CASSPGRSSYNSPLHF.

This clone was seen only once. The chain joins TRBV4-1 to TRBJ1-5, with 7 bases matching TRBD1. CDR3 length: 14 residues. V shed 4 bases and J 7 bases; nucleotides not matched to a gene: 7. Germline V lookup: CDR1 MGHRA, CDR2 YSYEKL. The CDR3 nucleotides read TGCGCCAGCAGCCCTCGAGGGGGCGGGCAGCCCCAGCATTTT. It codes for CASSPRGGGQPQHF.

The chain employs TRBV6-4 and TRBJ2-1, with 7 positions matching TRBD1. V was clipped by 3 bases and J by 8 bases; unmatched bases: 10. Germline assignment: CDR1 MRHNA and CDR2 SNTAGT. This CDR3 is 15 amino acids long. The CDR3: CASSETTGLGDEQFF. In DNA form, the CDR3 reads TGTGCCAGCAGTGAAACGACAGGGCTTGGCGATGAGCAGTTCTTC.

This chain links TRBV10-3 with TRBJ2-6, with D possibly TRBD2 on 6 matching bases. The CDR3 has 15 residues. Germline CDR1 is ENHRY and CDR2 is SYGVKD. Trimming pared 3 bases from V and 4 bases from J, leaving 10 bases between. This chain's CDR3 is CAISDSGSGANVLTF. The CDR3 DNA reads as TGTGCCATCAGTGACTCCGGGAGCGGGGCCAACGTCCTGACTTTC.

The chain combines TRBV6-5 with TRBJ1-1; 7 positions match TRBD1. CDR3 size: 13 residues. V shed 8 bases and J 4 bases; nucleotides not matched to a gene: 7. Germline assignment: CDR1 MNHEY and CDR2 SVGAGI. CDR3 residues: CASSTGWSTEAFF. The CDR3 DNA is TGTGCCAGCTCGACAGGGTGGAGCACTGAAGCTTTCTTT.

In regard to this clone: Compared with germline, one end of the junction differs, possibly owing to a read error. The V and J genes are TRBV7-7 and TRBJ1-5; perhaps TRBD1 as D (6 bases). CDR1 and CDR2 from the germline V gene are SSHAT and FNYEAQ (reference sequence). The CDR3 loop spans 16 amino acids. The chain's CDR3 is CASSPATGKRDQPQHF. The CDR3 nucleotides read TGTGCTAGCAGCCCTGCGACAGGTAAGAGGGATCAGCCCCAGCATTTT.

The rearrangement links TRBV7-3 to TRBJ2-1; TRBD2 matches at 9 bases. CDR3 length: 15 residues. V lost 5 bases to trimming and J lost 0 bases; unmatched junction nucleotides: 2. Per germline, CDR1 SGHTA and CDR2 FQGTGA. The CDR3 here is CASSGSGSSYNEQFF. The DNA for the CDR3 is TGTGCCAGCAGCGGTAGCGGGAGCTCCTACAATGAGCAGTTCTTC.